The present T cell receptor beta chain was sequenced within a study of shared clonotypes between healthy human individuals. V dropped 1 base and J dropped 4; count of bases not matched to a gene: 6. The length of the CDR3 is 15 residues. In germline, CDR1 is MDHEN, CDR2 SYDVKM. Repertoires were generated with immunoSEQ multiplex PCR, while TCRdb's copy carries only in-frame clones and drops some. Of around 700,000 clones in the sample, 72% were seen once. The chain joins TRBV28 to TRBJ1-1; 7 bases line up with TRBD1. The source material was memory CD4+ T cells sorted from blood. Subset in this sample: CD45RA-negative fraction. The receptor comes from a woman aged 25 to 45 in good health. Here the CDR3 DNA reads TGTGCCAGCAGTTTATCTTCAGGGGGTACCACTGAAGCTTTCTTT. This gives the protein CASSLSSGGTTEAFF.